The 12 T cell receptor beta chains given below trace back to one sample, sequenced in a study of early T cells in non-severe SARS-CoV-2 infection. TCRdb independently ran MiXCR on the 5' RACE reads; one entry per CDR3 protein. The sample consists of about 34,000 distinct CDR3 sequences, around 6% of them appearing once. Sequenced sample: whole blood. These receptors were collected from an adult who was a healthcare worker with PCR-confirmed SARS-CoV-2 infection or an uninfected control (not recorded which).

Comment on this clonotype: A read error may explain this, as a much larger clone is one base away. The CDR3 sequence: CATNGGQEINEQFF. In DNA, the CDR3 is TGCGCCACCAACGGGGGACAGGAGATCAATGAGCAGTTCTTC. The chain recombines TRBV5-1 with TRBJ2-1; 8 bases align to TRBD1. This CDR3 has 14 amino acids. J lost 6 bases, V lost 9 bases, and 11 bases had no gene match. Germline V gene lookup returns CDR1 SGHRS and CDR2 YFSETQ. Full variable domain (missing parts from reference TRBV5-1 and TRBJ2-1): KAGVTQTPRYLIKTRGQQVTLSCSPISGHRSVSWYQQTPGQGLQFLFEYFSETQRNKGNFPGRFSGRQFSNSRSEMNVSTLELGDSALYLCATNGGQEINEQFFGPGTRLTVL.

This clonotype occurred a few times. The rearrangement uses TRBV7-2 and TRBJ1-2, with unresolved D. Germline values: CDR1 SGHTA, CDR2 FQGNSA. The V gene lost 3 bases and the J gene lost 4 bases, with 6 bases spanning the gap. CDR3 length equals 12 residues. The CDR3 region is CASSFPSYGYTF. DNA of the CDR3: TGTGCCAGCAGCTTCCCTAGCTATGGCTACACCTTC.

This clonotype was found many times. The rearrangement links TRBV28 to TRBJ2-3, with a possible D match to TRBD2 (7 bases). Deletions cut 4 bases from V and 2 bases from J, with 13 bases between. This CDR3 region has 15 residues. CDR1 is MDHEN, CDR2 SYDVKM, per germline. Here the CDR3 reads CASSWAGAITDTQYF. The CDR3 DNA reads TGTGCCAGCAGTTGGGCGGGGGCCATCACAGATACGCAGTATTTT.

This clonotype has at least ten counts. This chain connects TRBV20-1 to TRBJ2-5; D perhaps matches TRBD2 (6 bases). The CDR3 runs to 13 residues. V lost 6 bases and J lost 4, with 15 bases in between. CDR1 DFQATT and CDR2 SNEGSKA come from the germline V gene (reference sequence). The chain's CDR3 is CSAGVTSRETQYF. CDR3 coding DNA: TGCAGTGCAGGGGTCACTAGCCGAGAGACCCAGTACTTC.

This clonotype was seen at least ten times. CDR3 in DNA: TGCAGTGCTAGACCCCCAGGGTATGGCTACACCTTC. Translation: CSARPPGYGYTF. This chain links TRBV20-1 with TRBJ1-2, with D perhaps TRBD1 (5 bases). V was pared by 2 bases and J by 5 bases, with 9 bases between. This CDR3 is built from 12 residues. Per germline, CDR1 DFQATT and CDR2 SNEGSKA (reference sequence).

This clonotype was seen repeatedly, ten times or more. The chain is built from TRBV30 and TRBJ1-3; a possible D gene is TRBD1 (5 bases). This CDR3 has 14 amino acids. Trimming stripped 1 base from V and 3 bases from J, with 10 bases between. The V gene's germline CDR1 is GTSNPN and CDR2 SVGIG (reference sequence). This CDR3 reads CAWSGGISGNTIYF. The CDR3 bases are TGTGCCTGGAGTGGGGGGATCAGTGGAAACACCATATATTTT.

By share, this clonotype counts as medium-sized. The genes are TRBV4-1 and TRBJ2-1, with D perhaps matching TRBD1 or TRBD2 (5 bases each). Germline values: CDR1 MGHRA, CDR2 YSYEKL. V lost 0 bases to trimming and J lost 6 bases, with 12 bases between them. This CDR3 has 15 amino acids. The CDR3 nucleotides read TGCGCCAGCAGCCAAGATTGGGGGACCCGCAATGAGCAGTTCTTC. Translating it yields CASSQDWGTRNEQFF.

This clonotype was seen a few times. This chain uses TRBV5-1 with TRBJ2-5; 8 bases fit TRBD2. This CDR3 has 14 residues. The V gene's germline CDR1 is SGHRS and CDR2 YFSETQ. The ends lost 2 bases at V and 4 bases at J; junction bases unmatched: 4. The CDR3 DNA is TGCGCCAGCAGCTTAAGCGGGGGCGGAGAGACCCAGTACTTC. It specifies CASSLSGGGETQYF.

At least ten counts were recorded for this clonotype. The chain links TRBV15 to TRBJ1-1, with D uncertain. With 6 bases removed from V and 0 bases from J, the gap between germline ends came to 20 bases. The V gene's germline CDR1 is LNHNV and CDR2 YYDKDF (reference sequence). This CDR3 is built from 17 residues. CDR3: CATRDAPGNEVNTEAFF. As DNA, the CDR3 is TGTGCCACCAGGGATGCCCCGGGGAACGAGGTGAACACTGAAGCTTTCTTT.

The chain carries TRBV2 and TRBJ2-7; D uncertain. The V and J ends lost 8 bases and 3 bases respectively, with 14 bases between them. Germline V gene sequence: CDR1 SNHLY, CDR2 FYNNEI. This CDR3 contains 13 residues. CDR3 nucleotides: TGTGCCAGCGCCAATTCCCCCCTCTACGAGCAGTACTTC. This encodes CASANSPLYEQYF.

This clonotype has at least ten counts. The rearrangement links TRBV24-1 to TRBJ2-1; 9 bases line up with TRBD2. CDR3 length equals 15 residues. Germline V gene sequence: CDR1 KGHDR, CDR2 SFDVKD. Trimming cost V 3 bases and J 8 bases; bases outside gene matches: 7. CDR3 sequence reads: CATSDGASGTYEQFF. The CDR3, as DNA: TGTGCCACCAGTGATGGGGCTAGCGGGACCTATGAGCAGTTCTTC.

This chain's CDR3 is CATTGLAGGPANTGELFF. The CDR3 DNA reads TGTGCCACCACCGGACTAGCGGGGGGGCCTGCGAACACCGGGGAGCTGTTTTTT. J is TRBJ2-2 and V is TRBV7-9; 15 bases fit TRBD2. J gave up 0 bases and V 10 bases, and 9 bases lay outside the gene matches. Per the germline V gene, CDR1 is SEHNR and CDR2 is FQNEAQ (reference sequence). The CDR3 runs 18 residues.